This is a list of T cell receptor beta chains from one sample in a study of cytomegalovirus exposure and HLA in healthy donors. Sequencing was performed with immunoSEQ multiplex PCR; in TCRdb, only in-frame clones are kept and a portion is missing. The sample yields over 150,000 clones, 80% seen once. The sequenced sample consisted of PBMCs. The receptor source for this set is a boy younger than 18 in good health and CMV-seronegative. CDR3s include the opening cysteine and the closing phenylalanine or tryptophan. The D gene is left open where the match is weak. A clone size is listed for some rows: how often the clone was seen (once, few, many), or a class if it is expanded.

clone_size	v_call	d_call	j_call	cdr3_aa	cdr3_nt
NA	TRBV11-3	TRBD2	TRBJ2-2	CASSSASGSPGELFF	TGTGCCAGCAGCTCAGCCAGCGGGAGTCCCGGGGAGCTGTTTTTT
NA	TRBV30	TRBD1	TRBJ2-2	CAWARGQPGELFF	TGTGCCTGGGCCAGGGGGCAGCCCGGGGAGCTGTTTTTT
NA	TRBV10-1	TRBD1	TRBJ1-2	CASSPTPTGERGYTF	TGCGCCAGCAGCCCTACCCCGACAGGGGAAAGAGGCTACACCTTC
NA	TRBV2	NA	TRBJ2-7	CASSDRGHSYEQYF	TGTGCCAGCAGTGACAGGGGACACTCCTACGAGCAGTACTTC
NA	TRBV5-1	NA	TRBJ1-1	CASTKKKGEAFF	TGCGCCAGCACGAAGAAAAAGGGGGAAGCTTTCTTT
once	TRBV4-1	NA	TRBJ1-5	CASSQVPGSNQPQHF	TGCGCCAGCAGCCAAGTCCCGGGAAGCAATCAGCCCCAGCATTTT
few	TRBV9	NA	TRBJ1-1	CASSLLAVNTEAFF	TGTGCCAGCAGCCTCTTGGCGGTGAACACTGAAGCTTTCTTT
NA	TRBV19	NA	TRBJ2-1	CASSNARSYNEQFF	TGTGCCAGTAGTAACGCGCGTTCCTACAATGAGCAGTTCTTC
NA	TRBV6-6	NA	TRBJ1-4	CASSNRENEKLFF	TGTGCCAGCAGCAACAGGGAAAATGAAAAACTGTTTTTT
NA	TRBV4-2	TRBD1	TRBJ1-4	CASSQLGQGIFATNEKLFF	TGTGCCAGCAGCCAGCTGGGACAGGGGATATTTGCAACTAATGAAAAACTGTTTTTT
NA	TRBV9	TRBD1	TRBJ2-7	CASSVGNVGQGKYEQYF	TGTGCCAGCAGCGTAGGAAATGTCGGACAGGGCAAATACGAGCAGTACTTC
NA	TRBV30	NA	TRBJ2-1	CACWDSGSSDEQFF	TGTGCCTGTTGGGACAGCGGGAGTTCGGATGAGCAGTTCTTC
NA	TRBV6-5	TRBD1	TRBJ1-6	CASSLTGTEYNSPLHF	TGTGCCAGCAGTTTAACCGGGACAGAATATAATTCACCCCTCCACTTT